This T cell receptor beta chain stems from a study of identical twins. This CDR3 comprises 14 residues. The germline V and J ends were trimmed by 1 base and 1 base, with 7 bases remaining between them. cDNA molecules carried unique molecular identifiers, and template switching added a universal primer site. A single record per CDR3 protein comes from TCRdb applying MiXCR to the 5' RACE reads. The sample has fewer than 350,000 distinct CDR3 sequences; about 8.3% are singletons. Whole-study findings and limits: Twin pairs had excess sharing that was weaker in beta out-of-frame sequences. Out-of-frame alpha sequences that twins shared showed excess low generation probability. Cord blood beta clonotypes present at high abundance carried fewer insertions; no such pattern appeared in memory repertoires.

This clonotype came up many times. Its antigen is currently unknown. The same specimen was also included in a second study, on yellow fever vaccine responses in identical twins.

This clonotype was obtained from a woman aged 18-29 years in good health. Sequenced sample: memory (CD45RO+) T cells sorted from blood. V gene TRBV12-3 or TRBV12-4 combines with J gene TRBJ1-1; D is unclear. The DNA of the CDR3 is TGTGCCAGCAGTTTAGTAGGCGGGAACACTGAAGCTTTCTTT. Amino acids: CASSLVGGNTEAFF.